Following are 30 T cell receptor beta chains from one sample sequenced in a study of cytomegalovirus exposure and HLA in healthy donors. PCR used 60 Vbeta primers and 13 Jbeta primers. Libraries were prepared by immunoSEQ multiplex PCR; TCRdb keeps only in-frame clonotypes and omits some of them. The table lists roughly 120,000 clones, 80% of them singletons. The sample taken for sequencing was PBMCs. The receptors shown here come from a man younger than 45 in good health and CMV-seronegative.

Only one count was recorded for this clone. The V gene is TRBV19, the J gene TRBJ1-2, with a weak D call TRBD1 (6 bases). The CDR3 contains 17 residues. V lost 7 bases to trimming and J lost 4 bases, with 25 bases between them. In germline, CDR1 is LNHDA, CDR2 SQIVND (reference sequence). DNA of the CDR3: TGTGCCAGTACCCTAATTGGGCCCCCACAGGGAATCTATGGCTACACCTTC. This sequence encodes CASTLIGPPQGIYGYTF.

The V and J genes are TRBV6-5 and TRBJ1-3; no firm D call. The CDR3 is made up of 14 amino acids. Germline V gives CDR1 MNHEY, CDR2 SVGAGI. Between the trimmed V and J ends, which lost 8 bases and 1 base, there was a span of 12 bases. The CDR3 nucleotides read TGTGCCAGCCGTCGCGGGGAGTCTGGAAACACCATATATTTT. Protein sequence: CASRRGESGNTIYF.

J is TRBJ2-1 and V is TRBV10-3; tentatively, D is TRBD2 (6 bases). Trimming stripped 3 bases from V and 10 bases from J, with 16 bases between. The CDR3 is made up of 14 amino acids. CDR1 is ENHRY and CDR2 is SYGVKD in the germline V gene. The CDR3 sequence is CAISDAGPVEEQFF. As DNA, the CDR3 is TGTGCCATCAGTGACGCGGGGCCAGTTGAGGAGCAGTTCTTC.

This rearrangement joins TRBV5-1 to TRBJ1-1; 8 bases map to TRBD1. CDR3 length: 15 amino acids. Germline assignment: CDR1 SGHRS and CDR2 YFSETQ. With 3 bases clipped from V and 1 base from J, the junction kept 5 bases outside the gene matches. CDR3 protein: CASSWTGNGNTEAFF. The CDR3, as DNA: TGCGCCAGCAGCTGGACAGGGAATGGGAACACTGAAGCTTTCTTT.

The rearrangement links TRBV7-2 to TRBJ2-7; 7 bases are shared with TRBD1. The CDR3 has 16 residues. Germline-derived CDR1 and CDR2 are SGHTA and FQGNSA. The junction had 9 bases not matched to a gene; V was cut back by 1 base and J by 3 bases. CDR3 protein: CASSLGVGTDFYEQYF. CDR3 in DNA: TGTGCCAGCAGCTTAGGAGTGGGGACAGACTTCTACGAGCAGTACTTC.

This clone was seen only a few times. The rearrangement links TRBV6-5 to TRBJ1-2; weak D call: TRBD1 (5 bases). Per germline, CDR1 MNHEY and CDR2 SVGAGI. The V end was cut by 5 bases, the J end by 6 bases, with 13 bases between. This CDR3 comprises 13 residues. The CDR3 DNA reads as TGTGCCAGCAGTAGGGACCCGGGAGATGGCTACACCTTC. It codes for CASSRDPGDGYTF.

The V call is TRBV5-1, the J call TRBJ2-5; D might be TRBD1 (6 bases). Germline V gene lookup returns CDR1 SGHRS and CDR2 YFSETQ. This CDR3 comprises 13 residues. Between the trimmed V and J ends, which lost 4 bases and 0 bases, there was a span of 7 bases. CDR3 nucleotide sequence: TGCGCCAGCAGCCGGACAGACCAAGAGACCCAGTACTTC. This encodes CASSRTDQETQYF.

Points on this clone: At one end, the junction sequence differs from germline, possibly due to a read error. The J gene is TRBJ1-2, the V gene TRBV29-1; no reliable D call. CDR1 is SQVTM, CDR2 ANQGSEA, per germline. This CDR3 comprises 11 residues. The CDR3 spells CSVEGGSPHTF. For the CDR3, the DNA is TGCAGCGTGGAAGGTGGGAGTCCCCACACCTTC.

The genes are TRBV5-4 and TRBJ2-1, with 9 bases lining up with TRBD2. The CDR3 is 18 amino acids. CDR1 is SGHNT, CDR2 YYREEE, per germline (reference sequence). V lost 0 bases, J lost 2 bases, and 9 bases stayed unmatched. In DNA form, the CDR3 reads TGTGCCAGCAGCTTGGGCCTTAGGAGCGGGAGGACCTACAATGAGCAGTTCTTC. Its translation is CASSLGLRSGRTYNEQFF.

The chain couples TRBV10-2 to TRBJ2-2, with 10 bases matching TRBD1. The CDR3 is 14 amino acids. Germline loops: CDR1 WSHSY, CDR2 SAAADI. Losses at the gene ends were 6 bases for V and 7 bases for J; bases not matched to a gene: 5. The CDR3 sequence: CASSAGTGVGELFF. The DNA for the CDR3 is TGCGCCAGCAGCGCCGGGACAGGGGTCGGGGAGCTGTTTTTT.

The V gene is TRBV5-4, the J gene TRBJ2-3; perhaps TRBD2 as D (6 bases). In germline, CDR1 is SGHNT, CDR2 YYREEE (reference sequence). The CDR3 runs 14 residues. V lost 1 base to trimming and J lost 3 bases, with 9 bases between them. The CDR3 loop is CASSLLRGTDTQYF. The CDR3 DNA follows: TGTGCCAGCAGCTTGTTGCGGGGTACAGATACGCAGTATTTT.

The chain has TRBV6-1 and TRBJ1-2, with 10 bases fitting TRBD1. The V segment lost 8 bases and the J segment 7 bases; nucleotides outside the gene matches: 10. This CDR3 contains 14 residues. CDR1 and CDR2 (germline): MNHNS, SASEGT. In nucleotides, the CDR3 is TGTGCCAGCGAGCCTAGGGGGACAGGGGTTGGCTACACCTTC. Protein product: CASEPRGTGVGYTF.

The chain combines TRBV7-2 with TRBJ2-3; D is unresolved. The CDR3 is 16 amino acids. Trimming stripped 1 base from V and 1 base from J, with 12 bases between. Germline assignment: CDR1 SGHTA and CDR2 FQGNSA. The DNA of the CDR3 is TGTGCCAGCAGCTTAGAGGCGCGGCCCGGCACAGATACGCAGTATTTT. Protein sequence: CASSLEARPGTDTQYF.

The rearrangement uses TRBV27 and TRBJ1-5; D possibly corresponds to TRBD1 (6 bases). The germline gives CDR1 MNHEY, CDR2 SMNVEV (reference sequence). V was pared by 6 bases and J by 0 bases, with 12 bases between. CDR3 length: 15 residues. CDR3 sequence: CASSGDTFSNQPQHF. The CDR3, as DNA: TGTGCCAGCAGCGGGGACACATTTAGCAATCAGCCCCAGCATTTT.

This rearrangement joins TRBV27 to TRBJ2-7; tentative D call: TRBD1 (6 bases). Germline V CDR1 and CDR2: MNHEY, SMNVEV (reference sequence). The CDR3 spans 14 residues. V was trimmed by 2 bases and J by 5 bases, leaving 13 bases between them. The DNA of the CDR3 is TGTGCCAGCAGTTTAACAGGGAATTCCCACGAGCAGTACTTC. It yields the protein CASSLTGNSHEQYF.

CDR3: CASSETPTTGTEAFF. The CDR3 DNA is TGCGCCAGCAGTGAGACCCCGACAACAGGGACTGAAGCTTTCTTT. The chain employs TRBV10-1 and TRBJ1-1, with D possibly TRBD1 on 6 matching bases. V was trimmed by 2 bases and J by 5 bases, leaving 15 bases between them. Germline V gene data show CDR1 as WNHNN and CDR2 as SYGVQD (reference sequence). The CDR3 spans 15 residues.

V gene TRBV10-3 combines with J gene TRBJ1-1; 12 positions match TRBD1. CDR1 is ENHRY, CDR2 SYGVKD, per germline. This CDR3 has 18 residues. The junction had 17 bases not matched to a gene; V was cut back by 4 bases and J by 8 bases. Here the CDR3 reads CAISGGTGGARLGIEAFF. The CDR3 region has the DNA TGTGCCATCAGTGGTGGGACAGGGGGCGCGAGGCTGGGGATCGAAGCTTTCTTT.

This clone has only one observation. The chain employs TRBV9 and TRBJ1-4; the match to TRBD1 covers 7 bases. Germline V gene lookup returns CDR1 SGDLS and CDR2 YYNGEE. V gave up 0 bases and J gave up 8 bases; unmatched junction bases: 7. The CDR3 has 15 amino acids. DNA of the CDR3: TGTGCCAGCAGCGTAGGCCAGGGGGTACGGGAAAAACTGTTTTTT. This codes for CASSVGQGVREKLFF.

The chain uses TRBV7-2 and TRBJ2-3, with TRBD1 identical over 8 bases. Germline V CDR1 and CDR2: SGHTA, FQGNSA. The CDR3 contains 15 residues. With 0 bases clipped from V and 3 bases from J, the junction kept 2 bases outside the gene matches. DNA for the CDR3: TGTGCCAGCAGCTTAGCGGGACAGGTTACAGATACGCAGTATTTT. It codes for CASSLAGQVTDTQYF.

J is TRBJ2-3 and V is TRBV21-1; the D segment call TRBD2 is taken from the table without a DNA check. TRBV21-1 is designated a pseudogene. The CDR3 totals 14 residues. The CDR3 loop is CASSLKGVTDTQYF. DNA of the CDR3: TGTGCCAGCAGCCTAAAAGGAGTCACAGATACGCAGTATTTT.

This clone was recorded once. CDR3 in DNA: TGTGCCAGCAGCTTACAGGGCCACGAGCAGTACTTC. Protein: CASSLQGHEQYF. The V gene is TRBV5-6, the J gene TRBJ2-7, with TRBD1 as a possible D gene (6 bases). The length of the CDR3 is 12 residues. V was trimmed by 2 bases and J by 5 bases, leaving 8 bases between them. Germline CDR1 and CDR2: SGHDT and YYEEEE.

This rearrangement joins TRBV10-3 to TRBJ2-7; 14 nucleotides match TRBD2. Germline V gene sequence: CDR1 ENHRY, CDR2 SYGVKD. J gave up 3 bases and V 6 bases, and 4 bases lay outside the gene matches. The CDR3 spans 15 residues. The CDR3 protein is CAIRAGTSGSYEQYF. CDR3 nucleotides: TGTGCCATCAGAGCCGGGACTAGCGGGAGCTACGAGCAGTACTTC.

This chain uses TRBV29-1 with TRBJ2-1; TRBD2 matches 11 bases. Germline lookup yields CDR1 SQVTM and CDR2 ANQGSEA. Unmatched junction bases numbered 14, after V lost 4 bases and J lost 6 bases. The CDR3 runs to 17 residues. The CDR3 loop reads CSVVLPSGRPPGNEQFF. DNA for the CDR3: TGCAGCGTTGTTCTTCCTAGCGGGAGGCCCCCAGGCAATGAGCAGTTCTTC.

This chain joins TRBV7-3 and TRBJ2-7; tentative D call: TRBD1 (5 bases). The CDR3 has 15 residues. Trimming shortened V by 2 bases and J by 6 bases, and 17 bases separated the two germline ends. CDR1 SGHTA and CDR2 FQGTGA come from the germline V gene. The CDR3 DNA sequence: TGTGCCAGCAGCTTATTTCGGCAGGGCGGTTGCGAGCAGTACTTC. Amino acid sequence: CASSLFRQGGCEQYF.

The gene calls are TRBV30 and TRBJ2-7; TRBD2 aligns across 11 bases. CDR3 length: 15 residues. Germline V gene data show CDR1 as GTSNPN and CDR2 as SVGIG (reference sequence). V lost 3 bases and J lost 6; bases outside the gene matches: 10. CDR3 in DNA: TGTGCCTGGAGGGCGCCGGGGACTAGCGGCCGCGAGCAGTACTTC. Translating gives CAWRAPGTSGREQYF.

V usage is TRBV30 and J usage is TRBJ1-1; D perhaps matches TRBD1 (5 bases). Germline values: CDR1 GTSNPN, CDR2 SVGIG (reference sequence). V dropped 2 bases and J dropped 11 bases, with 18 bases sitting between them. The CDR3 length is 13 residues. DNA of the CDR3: TGTGCCTGGAGTCGGGGAGGGGCTCTCGACGCTTTCTTT. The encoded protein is CAWSRGGALDAFF. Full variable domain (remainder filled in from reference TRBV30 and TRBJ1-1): SQTIHQWPATLVQPVGSPLSLECTVEGTSNPNLYWYRQAAGRGLQLLFYSVGIGQISSEVPQNLSASRPQDRQFILSSKKLLLSDSGFYLCAWSRGGALDAFFGQGTRLTVV.

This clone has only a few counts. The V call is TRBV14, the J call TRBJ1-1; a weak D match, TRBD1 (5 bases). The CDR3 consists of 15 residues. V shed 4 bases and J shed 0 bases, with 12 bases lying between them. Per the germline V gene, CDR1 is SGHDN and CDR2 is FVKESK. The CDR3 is CASSPRGSMNTEAFF. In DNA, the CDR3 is TGTGCCAGCAGCCCAAGGGGCAGTATGAACACTGAAGCTTTCTTT.

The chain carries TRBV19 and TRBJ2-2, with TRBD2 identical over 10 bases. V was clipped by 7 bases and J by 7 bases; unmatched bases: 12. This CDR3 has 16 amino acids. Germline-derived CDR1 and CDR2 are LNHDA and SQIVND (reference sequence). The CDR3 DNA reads TGTGCCAGTATAGAGGGAACTAGCGGGACAGGCGGGGAGCTGTTTTTT. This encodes CASIEGTSGTGGELFF.

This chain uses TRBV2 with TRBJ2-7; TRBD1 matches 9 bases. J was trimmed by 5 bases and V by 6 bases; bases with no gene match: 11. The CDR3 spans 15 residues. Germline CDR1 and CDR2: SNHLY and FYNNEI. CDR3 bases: TGTGCCAGCAGCGGGACAGGGAAGGAGTGGAACGAGCAGTACTTC. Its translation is CASSGTGKEWNEQYF. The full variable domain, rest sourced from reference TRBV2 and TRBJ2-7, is EPEVTQTPSHQVTQMGQEVILRCVPISNHLYFYWYRQILGQKVEFLVSFYNNEISEKSEIFDDQFSVERPDGSNFTLKIRSTKLEDSAMYFCASSGTGKEWNEQYFGPGTRLTVT.

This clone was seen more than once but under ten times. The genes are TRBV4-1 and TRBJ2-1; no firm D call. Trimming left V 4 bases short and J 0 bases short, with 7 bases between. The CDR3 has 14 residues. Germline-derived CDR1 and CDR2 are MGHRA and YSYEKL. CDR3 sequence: CASSPRSSYNEQFF. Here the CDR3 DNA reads TGCGCCAGCAGCCCGCGTAGCTCCTACAATGAGCAGTTCTTC.